What follows are 31 T cell receptor beta chains derived from one specimen sequenced in a study of cytomegalovirus exposure and HLA in healthy donors. Vbeta (60) and Jbeta (13) primers were used in the PCR. Only in-frame clones appear in the TCRdb table, and some are missing; sequencing was by immunoSEQ multiplex PCR. The sample has about 130,000 clones, around 69% seen once; the top ten hold 2.5% to 3%. Sequencing was performed on PBMCs. The source of these receptors is a human donor in good health.

This clone was seen more than once but under ten times. V gene TRBV15 combines with J gene TRBJ2-1; 7 positions agree with TRBD2. The trim removed 0 bases at V and 9 bases at J, leaving 11 bases unmatched. This CDR3 contains 16 residues. Germline V gives CDR1 LNHNV, CDR2 YYDKDF (reference sequence). CDR3 region: CATSRDLDSGPTEQFF. Here the CDR3 DNA reads TGTGCCACCAGCAGAGATTTGGATAGCGGGCCCACTGAGCAGTTCTTC.

The J gene is TRBJ1-1, the V gene TRBV6-1; a possible D gene is TRBD1 (5 bases). This CDR3 region has 13 residues. Germline-derived CDR1 and CDR2 are MNHNS and SASEGT. With 6 bases removed from V and 1 base from J, the gap between germline ends came to 9 bases. The chain's CDR3 is CASRTDRNTEAFF. The CDR3 DNA is TGTGCCAGCAGGACAGACAGGAACACTGAAGCTTTCTTT.

The gene calls are TRBV6-5 and TRBJ1-2; 8 bases are shared with TRBD1. The CDR3 is 13 amino acids. The J segment lost 8 bases and the V segment lost 7 bases, leaving 9 bases of the junction unmatched. Germline CDR1 MNHEY, CDR2 SVGAGI. The CDR3 is CASKGTGLEGYTF. Here the CDR3 DNA reads TGTGCCAGCAAGGGGACAGGTTTAGAAGGCTACACCTTC.

In DNA, the CDR3 is TGTGCCAGCAGCTTGAGAGTGACCGGGACAGGGGGCTCGGCCGAGCAGTACTTC. It encodes CASSLRVTGTGGSAEQYF. V and J are TRBV5-4 and TRBJ2-7; 12 bases map to TRBD1. The CDR3 totals 18 residues. CDR1 is SGHNT and CDR2 is YYREEE in the germline V gene (reference sequence). The V and J ends lost 1 base and 6 bases, in that order; junction bases with no gene match: 14.

The chain is built from TRBV28 and TRBJ1-2, with 8 bases identical to TRBD1. Germline-derived CDR1 and CDR2 are MDHEN and SYDVKM. The V gene end was trimmed by 2 bases and the J gene end by 9 bases; junction bases not matched to a gene: 5. The length of the CDR3 is 13 residues. The CDR3 DNA reads as TGTGCCAGCAGTTTAGGCCAGGGGGCGCGCTACACCTTC. This translates into CASSLGQGARYTF.

V gene TRBV7-2 combines with J gene TRBJ2-3; 9 nucleotides line up with TRBD1. With V trimmed by 1 base and J by 3 bases, 5 bases remained unmatched. The CDR3 contains 16 residues. Germline CDR1 SGHTA, CDR2 FQGNSA. The CDR3 reads CASSLVDRGETDTQYF. The CDR3 DNA reads as TGTGCCAGCAGCTTAGTGGACAGGGGTGAAACAGATACGCAGTATTTT.

This clone was seen just once. This chain uses TRBV19 with TRBJ1-5; D is uncertain. CDR1 is LNHDA and CDR2 is SQIVND in the germline V gene (reference sequence). This CDR3 is built from 14 residues. V lost 1 base and J lost 4, with 8 bases in between. The CDR3 nucleotides read TGTGCCAGTAGTATAGCGGGATCAAATCAGCCCCAGCATTTT. Translated, it gives CASSIAGSNQPQHF. The full variable domain, in which reference TRBV19 and TRBJ1-5 provide the parts outside the CDR3, is DGGITQSPKYLFRKEGQNVTLSCEQNLNHDAMYWYRQDPGQGLRLIYYSQIVNDFQKGDIAEGYSVSREKKESFPLTVTSAQKNPTAFYLCASSIAGSNQPQHFGDGTRLSIL.

The chain employs TRBV5-1 and TRBJ2-3, with D perhaps TRBD2 (6 bases). Germline V lookup: CDR1 SGHRS, CDR2 YFSETQ. This CDR3 spans 17 amino acids. The V gene lost 0 bases and the J gene lost 1 base, with 15 bases spanning the gap. The CDR3 region is CASSLDGGTERTDTQYF. The CDR3, as DNA: TGCGCCAGCAGCTTGGATGGGGGGACCGAACGCACAGATACGCAGTATTTT.

The rearrangement links TRBV7-9 to TRBJ2-7; D perhaps matches TRBD1 (6 bases). The germline V and J ends were trimmed by 5 bases and 5 bases, with 19 bases remaining between them. Germline CDR1 SEHNR, CDR2 FQNEAQ (reference sequence). This CDR3 contains 15 residues. This CDR3 reads CASSHNLDKGDEQYF. The CDR3 DNA reads as TGTGCCAGCAGCCATAACCTTGACAAGGGGGACGAGCAGTACTTC.

The chain is built from TRBV10-3 and TRBJ2-7; the match to TRBD1 covers 9 bases. The CDR3 runs to 16 residues. Trimming at V came to 8 bases and at J to 5 bases, leaving 16 bases not matched to a gene. The germline V gene has CDR1 ENHRY and CDR2 SYGVKD. DNA of the CDR3: TGTGCCATCCGGGACAGGGTGGGAAGTGGACAGGACGAGCAGTACTTC. This encodes CAIRDRVGSGQDEQYF.

The V call is TRBV6-4, the J call TRBJ2-1; 9 bases line up with TRBD2. The germline V gene encodes CDR1 MRHNA and CDR2 SNTAGT. The CDR3 runs to 15 residues. Losses at the gene ends were 4 bases for V and 9 bases for J; bases not matched to a gene: 10. DNA for the CDR3: TGTGCCAGCAGTGCCCTAGCGGGGCCAGATGGTGAGCAGTTCTTC. Its protein is CASSALAGPDGEQFF.

This chain joins TRBV30 and TRBJ1-6; D gene uncertain. The CDR3 consists of 20 residues. Trimming took off 0 bases at V and 0 bases at J, with 21 bases between the two ends. Germline CDR1 reads GTSNPN; CDR2 reads SVGIG (reference sequence). For the CDR3, the DNA is TGTGCCTGGAGTGTACGAGTGGGAGTGACGACTAGCTCCTATAATTCACCCCTCCACTTT. This gives the protein CAWSVRVGVTTSSYNSPLHF. Complete variable domain (other parts from reference TRBV30 and TRBJ1-6): SQTIHQWPATLVQPVGSPLSLECTVEGTSNPNLYWYRQAAGRGLQLLFYSVGIGQISSEVPQNLSASRPQDRQFILSSKKLLLSDSGFYLCAWSVRVGVTTSSYNSPLHFGNGTRLTVT.

The rearrangement uses TRBV7-9 and TRBJ2-5; 8 nucleotides align to TRBD1. The CDR3 consists of 15 residues. Per germline, CDR1 SEHNR and CDR2 FQNEAQ (reference sequence). The J segment lost 2 bases and the V segment lost 5 bases, leaving 7 bases of the junction unmatched. The CDR3 loop reads CASSLGTGSQETQYF. CDR3 bases: TGTGCCAGCAGCCTCGGGACAGGTTCGCAAGAGACCCAGTACTTC.

V gene TRBV7-9 combines with J gene TRBJ1-2; D not certain. V dropped 5 bases and J dropped 4 bases, with 14 bases sitting between them. Germline V lookup: CDR1 SEHNR, CDR2 FQNEAQ (reference sequence). This CDR3 region has 14 residues. CDR3 DNA sequence: TGTGCCAGCAGCCCACCTTTTCCGGGCTATGGCTACACCTTC. Translating gives CASSPPFPGYGYTF.

This clone was seen once. This rearrangement joins TRBV18 to TRBJ1-5, with D hard to call. From germline, CDR1 is KGHSH and CDR2 LQKENI. V was cut by 6 bases and J by 2 bases, with 8 bases left in between. This CDR3 contains 13 residues. The CDR3 nucleotides are TGTGCCAGCTCGAAGGAGGGCAATCAGCCCCAGCATTTT. Translated: CASSKEGNQPQHF.

This clone came up once. V usage is TRBV5-1 and J usage is TRBJ1-1, with TRBD1 identical over 7 bases. Germline CDR1 and CDR2: SGHRS and YFSETQ. The junction had 16 bases not matched to a gene; V was cut back by 0 bases and J by 8 bases. The length of the CDR3 is 17 residues. The CDR3 DNA reads TGCGCCAGCAGCTTGGGACGGATTCTGAGGGGGCCGGGAGAAGCTTTCTTT. As protein: CASSLGRILRGPGEAFF.

The gene calls are TRBV30 and TRBJ1-3; D may be TRBD1 (5 bases). Germline lookup yields CDR1 GTSNPN and CDR2 SVGIG (reference sequence). The CDR3 is 14 residues long. The V and J ends lost 4 bases and 0 bases respectively, with 10 bases between them. CDR3 sequence reads: CAWNGGHSGNTIYF. CDR3 coding DNA: TGTGCCTGGAACGGGGGTCACTCTGGAAACACCATATATTTT.

This clone showed up just once. V usage is TRBV9 and J usage is TRBJ2-7; TRBD2 might be the D (5 bases). Per the germline V gene, CDR1 is SGDLS and CDR2 is YYNGEE. This CDR3 has 14 amino acids. V was trimmed by 4 bases and J by 2 bases, leaving 13 bases between them. This CDR3 reads CASSKAAGPYEQYF. CDR3 DNA: TGTGCCAGCAGCAAAGCCGCGGGTCCCTACGAGCAGTACTTC.

This clone was detected a few times. The chain carries TRBV4-2 and TRBJ2-7, with 7 bases that match TRBD2. V lost 1 base to trimming and J lost 5 bases; unmatched junction nucleotides: 8. CDR3 size: 15 residues. Germline CDR1 LGHNA, CDR2 YNFKEQ. The DNA for the CDR3 is TGTGCCAGCAGCCAAGTGGGAGCGGGATACAACGAGCAGTACTTC. Residues: CASSQVGAGYNEQYF.

The chain uses TRBV4-2 and TRBJ2-6; 11 bases match TRBD1. Germline V CDR1 and CDR2: LGHNA, YNFKEQ. With 1 base clipped from V and 0 bases from J, the junction kept 2 bases outside the gene matches. The CDR3 consists of 18 residues. CDR3 protein: CASSQGTGGLSGANVLTF. CDR3 bases: TGTGCCAGCAGCCAAGGGACAGGGGGCCTCTCTGGGGCCAACGTCCTGACTTTC.

This chain uses TRBV29-1 with TRBJ1-6; the D gene is possibly TRBD1 (6 bases). The CDR3 spans 14 residues. Trimming took 5 bases from V and 5 from J, leaving 13 bases between them. Germline V lookup: CDR1 SQVTM, CDR2 ANQGSEA. The CDR3 region is CSVRRDIDNSPLHF. The CDR3 nucleotides are TGCAGCGTTCGACGGGACATCGATAATTCACCCCTCCACTTT.

V is TRBV7-6 and J is TRBJ1-3, with unresolved D. Germline CDR1 is SGHVS and CDR2 is FNYEAQ. The CDR3 covers 13 residues. V gave up 7 bases and J gave up 1 base, with 8 bases separating them. CDR3 sequence reads: CASKDLSGNTIYF. The CDR3 DNA is TGTGCCAGCAAAGATCTATCTGGAAACACCATATATTTT.

CDR3 sequence: CASSPTGLAESSYEQYF. The CDR3 DNA reads TGTGCCAGCAGCCCGACGGGACTAGCAGAGAGCTCCTACGAGCAGTACTTC. The chain employs TRBV7-9 and TRBJ2-7; TRBD2 aligns across 9 bases. The length of the CDR3 is 17 residues. CDR1 is SEHNR, CDR2 FQNEAQ, per germline (reference sequence). V was pared by 5 bases and J by 0 bases, with 11 bases of the junction left unmatched.

The chain joins TRBV29-1 to TRBJ1-1; TRBD1 aligns across 7 bases. Germline V CDR1 and CDR2: SQVTM, ANQGSEA. With 7 bases clipped from V and 4 bases from J, the junction kept 9 bases outside the gene matches. This CDR3 has 13 amino acids. This chain's CDR3 is CSAKTGPGTEAFF. The CDR3 bases are TGCAGCGCCAAGACAGGGCCGGGCACTGAAGCTTTCTTT.

This chain connects TRBV9 to TRBJ1-2; D unclear. Trimming cost V 0 bases and J 7 bases, with 16 bases left between them. There are 15 residues in the CDR3. CDR1 SGDLS and CDR2 YYNGEE come from the germline V gene. In nucleotides, the CDR3 is TGTGCCAGCAGCGTAGGCTCCCTTGAAGAGGGTGGCTACACCTTC. Translated: CASSVGSLEEGGYTF.

The chain uses TRBV7-2 and TRBJ1-6; 8 bases match TRBD1. V shed 5 bases, J shed 8 bases, and the junction held 11 bases outside the gene matches. In germline, CDR1 is SGHTA, CDR2 FQGNSA. The CDR3 covers 16 residues. DNA of the CDR3: TGTGCCAGCAGCCCCAACCCCGGGACAGGTTATTCACCCCTCCACTTT. Amino acid sequence: CASSPNPGTGYSPLHF.

This clone was observed a single time. This chain connects TRBV6-5 to TRBJ2-7; 8 bases are a match to TRBD1. V shed 5 bases and J 0 bases; nucleotides not matched to a gene: 3. The CDR3 runs 14 residues. In germline, CDR1 is MNHEY, CDR2 SVGAGI. CDR3 loop: CASSKTGGSYEQYF. The CDR3 DNA reads TGTGCCAGCAGTAAAACAGGGGGCTCCTACGAGCAGTACTTC.

This chain joins TRBV7-2 and TRBJ2-7, with a weak D call TRBD2 (5 bases). The germline V and J ends were trimmed by 1 base and 3 bases, with 13 bases remaining between them. In germline, CDR1 is SGHTA, CDR2 FQGNSA. The length of the CDR3 is 15 residues. CDR3 in amino acids: CASSLEGLTGYEQYF. The CDR3 DNA reads as TGTGCCAGCAGCTTAGAAGGACTGACGGGCTACGAGCAGTACTTC.

This clone was detected a few times. The identical CDR3 is also encoded by other nucleotide sequences in the sample. The V call is TRBV28, the J call TRBJ1-4; TRBD1 might be the D (5 bases). Germline-derived CDR1 and CDR2 are MDHEN and SYDVKM. This CDR3 contains 13 residues. Trimming cost V 3 bases and J 6 bases, with 8 bases left between them. In DNA form, the CDR3 reads TGTGCCAGCAGTTTTATAGGGGATGAAAAACTGTTTTTT. This encodes CASSFIGDEKLFF.

The chain combines TRBV19 with TRBJ2-7; maybe TRBD2 (6 bases). In germline, CDR1 is LNHDA, CDR2 SQIVND (reference sequence). V lost 6 bases and J 0 bases, leaving 15 bases between the germline ends. The CDR3 is 15 amino acids. The DNA for the CDR3 is TGTGCCAGTAGCCATTTGGGACTGGACTCCTACGAGCAGTACTTC. It translates to CASSHLGLDSYEQYF.

V is TRBV18 and J is TRBJ1-2, with a tentative D call TRBD1 (6 bases). Germline V gene lookup returns CDR1 KGHSH and CDR2 LQKENI. The CDR3 contains 13 residues. V lost 4 bases and J 0 bases, leaving 6 bases between the germline ends. This CDR3 reads CASSQGANYGYTF. In nucleotides, the CDR3 is TGTGCCAGCTCACAGGGGGCTAACTATGGCTACACCTTC.